This entry lists 8 T cell receptor beta chains sequenced from one sample in a study of shared clonotypes between healthy human individuals. The protocol was immunoSEQ multiplex PCR, while the TCRdb copy is restricted to in-frame clones and leaves out a portion. The data contain some 380,000 clones, about 97% of them singletons. The sample was memory CD8+ T cells sorted from blood. Sample subset: CD45RO+ cells pooled with CCR7-negative TemRA cells. These receptors originate from a young man in good health.

The J gene is TRBJ2-1, the V gene TRBV4-2, with D possibly matching TRBD2 (6 bases). With 6 bases removed from V and 9 bases from J, the gap between germline ends came to 9 bases. The CDR3 extends over 11 amino acids. Germline V lookup: CDR1 LGHNA, CDR2 YNFKEQ. The CDR3 spells CASRVGGEQFF. CDR3 sequence (DNA): TGTGCCAGCAGGGTGGGGGGTGAGCAGTTCTTC.

The chain couples TRBV6-5 to TRBJ2-1, with 9 bases matching TRBD2. The germline gives CDR1 MNHEY, CDR2 SVGAGI. There are 16 residues in the CDR3. V trimming: 4 bases; J trimming: 9 bases; junction bases outside the gene matches: 13. The CDR3 nucleotides are TGTGCCAGCAGTTCCAGCGGCGGGAGGGCCCTTAGTGAGCAGTTCTTC. Its protein product is CASSSSGGRALSEQFF.

The chain links TRBV28 to TRBJ1-4; the D gene is possibly TRBD1 (6 bases). The germline CDR1 and CDR2 sequences are MDHEN and SYDVKM. The CDR3 runs to 15 residues. The V end lost 4 bases, the J end lost 4 bases, and 13 bases lay between the germline ends. CDR3 DNA sequence: TGTGCCAGCAGTTACCCGACAGGCTTTAATGAAAAACTGTTTTTT. Translation gives CASSYPTGFNEKLFF.

J is TRBJ1-3 and V is TRBV28, with D unresolved. Germline assignment: CDR1 MDHEN and CDR2 SYDVKM. The CDR3 is 13 residues long. V was pared by 7 bases and J by 0 bases, with 7 bases between. The CDR3 loop is CASNRPSGNTIYF. CDR3 coding DNA: TGTGCCAGCAACAGACCCTCTGGAAACACCATATATTTT.

The CDR3 DNA sequence: TGTGCCATCAGTGTCCCCGGGACAGGGGGTTACGAGCAGTACTTC. Residues: CAISVPGTGGYEQYF. The chain has TRBV10-3 and TRBJ2-7, with TRBD1 matching 11 bases. The germline V gene has CDR1 ENHRY and CDR2 SYGVKD. The CDR3 sequence is 15 residues long. With V trimmed by 4 bases and J by 4 bases, 6 bases remained unmatched.

The chain links TRBV9 to TRBJ2-3; 10 positions match TRBD1. Per the germline V gene, CDR1 is SGDLS and CDR2 is YYNGEE. V trimming: 1 base; J trimming: 4 bases; junction bases outside the gene matches: 3. CDR3 length equals 15 residues. The CDR3 is CASSVLGQGADTQYF. DNA of the CDR3: TGTGCCAGCAGCGTACTCGGACAGGGGGCAGATACGCAGTATTTT.

The CDR3 loop is CANRLTRRTEAFF. In DNA, the CDR3 is TGTGCCAATCGACTTACTCGTCGGACTGAAGCTTTCTTT. V is TRBV5-8 and J is TRBJ1-1; no reliable D call. Germline values: CDR1 SGHTS, CDR2 YDEGEE. V was trimmed by 9 bases and J by 5 bases, leaving 17 bases between them. The CDR3 loop spans 13 amino acids.

This rearrangement joins TRBV7-9 to TRBJ1-5; D is unresolved. CDR1 SEHNR and CDR2 FQNEAQ come from the germline V gene (reference sequence). V dropped 0 bases and J dropped 6 bases, with 6 bases sitting between them. This CDR3 is 13 amino acids long. In DNA form, the CDR3 reads TGTGCCAGCAGCTTAGCGATCGGTCAGCCCCAGCATTTT. Amino acids: CASSLAIGQPQHF. The variable domain in full, completed from reference TRBV7-9 and TRBJ1-5, reads DTGVSQNPRHKITKRGQNVTFRCDPISEHNRLYWYRQTLGQGPEFLTYFQNEAQLEKSRLLSDRFSAERPKGSFSTLEIQRTEQGDSAMYLCASSLAIGQPQHFGDGTRLSIL.